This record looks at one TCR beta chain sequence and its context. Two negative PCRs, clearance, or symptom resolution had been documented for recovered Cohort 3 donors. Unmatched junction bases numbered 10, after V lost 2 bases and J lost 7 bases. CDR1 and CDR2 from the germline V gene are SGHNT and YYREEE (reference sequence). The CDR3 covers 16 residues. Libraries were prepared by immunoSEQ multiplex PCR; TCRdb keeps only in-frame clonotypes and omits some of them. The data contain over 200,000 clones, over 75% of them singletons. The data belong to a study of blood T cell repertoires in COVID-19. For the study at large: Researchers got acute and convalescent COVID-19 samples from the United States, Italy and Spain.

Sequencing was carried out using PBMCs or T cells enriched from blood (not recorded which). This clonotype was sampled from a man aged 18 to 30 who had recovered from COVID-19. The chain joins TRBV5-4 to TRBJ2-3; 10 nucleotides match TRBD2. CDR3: CASSLDSGGRTNTQYF. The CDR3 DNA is TGTGCCAGCAGCTTAGATAGCGGGGGGCGTACGAATACGCAGTATTTT.